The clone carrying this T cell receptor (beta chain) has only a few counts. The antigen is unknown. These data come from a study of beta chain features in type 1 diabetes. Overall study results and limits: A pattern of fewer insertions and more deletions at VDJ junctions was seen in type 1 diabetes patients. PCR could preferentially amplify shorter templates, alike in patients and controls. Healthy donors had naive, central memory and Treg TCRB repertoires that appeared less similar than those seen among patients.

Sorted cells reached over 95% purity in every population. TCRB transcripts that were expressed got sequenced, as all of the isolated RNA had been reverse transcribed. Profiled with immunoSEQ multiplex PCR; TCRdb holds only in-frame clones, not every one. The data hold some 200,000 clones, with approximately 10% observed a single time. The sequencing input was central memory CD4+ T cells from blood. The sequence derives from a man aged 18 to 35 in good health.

The CDR3 loop reads CASSSSLTFPRYEQYF. The CDR3 nucleotides read TGTGCCAGCAGCTCCTCCCTCACTTTTCCCCGCTACGAGCAGTACTTC. The chain carries TRBV7-9 and TRBJ2-7; D not certain. CDR3 length: 16 amino acids. Trimming removed 4 bases at V and 3 bases at J, with 19 bases between. The germline V gene has CDR1 SEHNR and CDR2 FQNEAQ (reference sequence).